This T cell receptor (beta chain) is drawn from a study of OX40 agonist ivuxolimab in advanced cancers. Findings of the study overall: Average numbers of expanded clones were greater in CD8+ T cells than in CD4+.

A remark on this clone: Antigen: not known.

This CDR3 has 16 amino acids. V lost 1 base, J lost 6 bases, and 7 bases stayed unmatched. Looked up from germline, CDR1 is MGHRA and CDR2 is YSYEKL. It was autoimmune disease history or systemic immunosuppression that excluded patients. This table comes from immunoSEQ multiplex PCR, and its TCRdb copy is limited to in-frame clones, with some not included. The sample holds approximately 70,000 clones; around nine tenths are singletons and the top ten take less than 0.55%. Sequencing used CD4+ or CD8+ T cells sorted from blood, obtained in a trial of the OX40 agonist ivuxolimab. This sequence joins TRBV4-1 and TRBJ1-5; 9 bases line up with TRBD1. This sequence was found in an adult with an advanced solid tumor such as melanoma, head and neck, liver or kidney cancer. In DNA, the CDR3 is TGCGCCAGCAGCCAAGTGGCCGCACAGGGGGCTCAGCCCCAGCATTTT. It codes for CASSQVAAQGAQPQHF.